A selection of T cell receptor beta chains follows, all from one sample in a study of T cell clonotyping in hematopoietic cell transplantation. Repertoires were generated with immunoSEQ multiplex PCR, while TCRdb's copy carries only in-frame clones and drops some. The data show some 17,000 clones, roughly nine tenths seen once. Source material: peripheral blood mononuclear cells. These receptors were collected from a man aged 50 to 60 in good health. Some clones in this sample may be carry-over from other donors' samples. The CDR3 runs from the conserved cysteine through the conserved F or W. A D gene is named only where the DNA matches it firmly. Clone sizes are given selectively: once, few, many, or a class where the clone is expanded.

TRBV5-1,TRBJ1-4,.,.,CASSLAALNEKLFF,TGCGCCAGCAGCTTGGCTGCTTTAAATGAAAAACTGTTTTTT
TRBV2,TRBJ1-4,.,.,CASGNPTNEKLFF,TGTGCCAGCGGGAACCCAACTAATGAAAAACTGTTTTTT
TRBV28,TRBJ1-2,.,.,CASSTPWGPGGYTF,TGTGCCAGCAGTACCCCCTGGGGCCCTGGAGGCTACACCTTC
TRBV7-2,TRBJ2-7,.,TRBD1,CASSSIRTGGDEQYF,TGTGCCAGCAGCTCGATCAGGACAGGGGGCGACGAGCAGTACTTC
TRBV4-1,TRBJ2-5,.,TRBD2,CASSQGERGLQETQYF,TGCGCCAGCAGCCAAGGGGAGCGGGGACTCCAAGAGACCCAGTACTTC
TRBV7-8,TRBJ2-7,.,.,CASSPRSNLFGTYEQYF,TGTGCCAGCAGCCCGCGGTCGAATCTCTTTGGGACCTACGAGCAGTACTTC
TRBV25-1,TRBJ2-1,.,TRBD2,CASSLAGTNEQFF,TGTGCCAGCAGTCTAGCGGGGACCAATGAGCAGTTCTTC
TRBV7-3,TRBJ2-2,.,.,CASSIDPSPGELFF,TGTGCCAGCAGCATCGATCCTTCTCCCGGGGAGCTGTTTTTT
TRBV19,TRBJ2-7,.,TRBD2,CASSMGLAGFNEQYF,TGTGCCAGTAGTATGGGACTAGCGGGGTTCAACGAGCAGTACTTC
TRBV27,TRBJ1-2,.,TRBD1,CASSRTGARYGYTF,TGTGCCAGCAGCAGGACAGGGGCCCGCTATGGCTACACCTTC
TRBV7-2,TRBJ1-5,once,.,CASSLEHNQPQHF,TGTGCCAGCAGCTTAGAACACAATCAGCCCCAGCATTTT
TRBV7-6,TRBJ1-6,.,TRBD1,CASRLDRGRRNNSPLHF,TGTGCCAGCAGACTGGACAGGGGGCGTAGGAATAATTCACCCCTCCACTTT
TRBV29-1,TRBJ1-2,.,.,CSVDSGVNYGYTF,TGCAGCGTTGACTCAGGCGTAAACTATGGCTACACCTTC
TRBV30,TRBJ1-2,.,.,CAWTIPYGYTF,TGTGCCTGGACCATCCCCTATGGCTACACCTTC
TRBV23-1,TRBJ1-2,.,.,CASSHATRTEPNYGYTF,TGCGCCAGCAGTCACGCGACAAGGACGGAACCTAACTATGGCTACACCTTC
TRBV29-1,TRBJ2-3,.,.,CSVSSGFTDTQYF,TGCAGCGTTTCGTCAGGGTTTACAGATACGCAGTATTTT
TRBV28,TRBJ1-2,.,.,CASSLKPQQNYGYTF,TGTGCCAGCAGTTTAAAGCCACAGCAAAACTATGGCTACACCTTC
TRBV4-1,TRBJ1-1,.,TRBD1,CASNPLGAGGPNTEAFF,TGCGCCAGCAACCCACTCGGGGCAGGGGGCCCAAACACTGAAGCTTTCTTT
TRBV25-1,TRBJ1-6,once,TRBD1,CASSVSGTGVSPLHF,TGTGCCAGCAGTGTCTCCGGGACAGGGGTTTCACCCCTCCACTTT
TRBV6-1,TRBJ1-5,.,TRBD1,CASSASGGAHQPQHF,TGTGCCAGCAGTGCCTCAGGGGGCGCGCATCAGCCCCAGCATTTT
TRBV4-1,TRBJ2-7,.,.,CASSYRGFEDEQYF,TGCGCCAGCAGCTATAGGGGGTTCGAAGACGAGCAGTACTTC
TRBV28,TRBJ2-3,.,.,CASSPPISRGSTDTQYF,TGTGCCAGCAGTCCCCCGATCTCCAGGGGAAGCACAGATACGCAGTATTTT
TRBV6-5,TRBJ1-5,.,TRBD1,CASSTDRGFNQPQHF,TGTGCCAGCAGTACGGACAGGGGATTTAATCAGCCCCAGCATTTT
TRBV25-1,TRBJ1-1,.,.,CASSPGRRNTEAFF,TGTGCCAGCAGTCCGGGGAGGAGGAACACTGAAGCTTTCTTT
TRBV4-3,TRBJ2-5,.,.,CASSQDRGETQYF,TGCGCCAGCAGCCAAGATCGAGGAGAGACCCAGTACTTC
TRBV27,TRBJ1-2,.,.,CASSGRGNYGYTF,TGTGCCAGCAGTGGGAGGGGAAACTATGGCTACACCTTC
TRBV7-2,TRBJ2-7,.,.,CASSFRVGWDPYEQYF,TGTGCCAGCAGCTTCCGCGTAGGGTGGGACCCTTACGAGCAGTACTTC
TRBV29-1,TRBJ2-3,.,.,CSVDKSPNAGDTQYF,TGCAGCGTTGACAAGAGCCCTAACGCTGGGGATACGCAGTATTTT
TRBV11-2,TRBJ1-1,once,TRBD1,CASSSTSLDRGYTEAFF,TGTGCCAGCAGCTCCACCTCCCTCGACAGGGGCTACACTGAAGCTTTCTTT
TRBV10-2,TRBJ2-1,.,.,CASSESASNEQFF,TGCGCCAGCAGTGAGTCGGCCTCGAATGAGCAGTTCTTC
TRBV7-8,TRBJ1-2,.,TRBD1,CASSLRGTGWYGYTF,TGTGCCAGCAGCTTAAGGGGGACAGGGTGGTATGGCTACACCTTC
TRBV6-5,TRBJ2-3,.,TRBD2,CASSSGTSPRGQYF,TGTGCCAGCAGTTCCGGGACTAGCCCCCGCGGGCAGTATTTT
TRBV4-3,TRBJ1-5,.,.,CASSQDALSGGQPQHF,TGCGCCAGCAGCCAAGACGCCCTGAGCGGAGGGCAGCCCCAGCATTTT
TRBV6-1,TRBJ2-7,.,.,CASSDLGYEQYF,TGTGCCAGCAGTGATCTGGGCTACGAGCAGTACTTC
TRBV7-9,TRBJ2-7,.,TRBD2,CASSLATSGETYEQYF,TGTGCCAGCAGCTTAGCGACTAGCGGGGAGACCTACGAGCAGTACTTC
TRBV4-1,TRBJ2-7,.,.,CASSQEVGGGHEQYF,TGCGCCAGCAGCCAGGAAGTTGGGGGGGGCCACGAGCAGTACTTC
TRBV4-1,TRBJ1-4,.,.,CASSRGPNEKLFF,TGCGCCAGCAGCCGGGGACCAAATGAAAAACTGTTTTTT
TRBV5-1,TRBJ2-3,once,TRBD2,CASSPGLVADTQYF,TGCGCCAGCAGCCCAGGACTAGTGGCCGATACGCAGTATTTT
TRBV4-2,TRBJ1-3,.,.,CASSQGSVTGNTIYF,TGTGCCAGCAGCCAAGGATCAGTTACTGGAAACACCATATATTTT
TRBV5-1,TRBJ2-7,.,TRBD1,CASSPDRVYEQYF,TGCGCCAGCAGTCCGGACAGGGTGTACGAGCAGTACTTC
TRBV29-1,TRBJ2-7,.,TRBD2,CSVEFLAGGISYEQYF,TGCAGCGTTGAGTTTCTAGCGGGGGGGATTTCCTACGAGCAGTACTTC
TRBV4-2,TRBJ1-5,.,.,CASSQDFAHPGNQPQHF,TGTGCCAGCAGCCAAGATTTCGCCCACCCGGGGAATCAGCCCCAGCATTTT
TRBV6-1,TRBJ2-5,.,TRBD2,CASSESSGGVETQYF,TGTGCCAGCAGTGAAAGTAGCGGGGGGGTTGAGACCCAGTACTTC
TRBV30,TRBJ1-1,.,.,CAWSGRGRRTEAFF,TGTGCCTGGAGTGGCCGGGGGAGAAGGACTGAAGCTTTCTTT
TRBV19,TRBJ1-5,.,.,CASSLIAEPQHF,TGTGCCAGTAGCCTCATCGCAGAGCCCCAGCATTTT
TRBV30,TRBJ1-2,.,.,CAATSRNYGYTF,TGTGCCGCGACCTCCCGGAACTATGGCTACACCTTC
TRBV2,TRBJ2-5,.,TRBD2,CASSAGTSGGSREETQYF,TGTGCCAGCAGTGCTGGTACTAGCGGGGGAAGTAGGGAAGAGACCCAGTACTTC
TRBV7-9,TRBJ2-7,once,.,CASSGVSSYEQYF,TGTGCCAGCTCGGGCGTTAGCTCCTACGAGCAGTACTTC
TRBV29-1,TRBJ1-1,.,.,CSVVNQYANTEAFF,TGCAGCGTTGTGAACCAATACGCGAACACTGAAGCTTTCTTT
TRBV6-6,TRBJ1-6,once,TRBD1,CASSFETGNSPLHF,TGTGCCAGCAGTTTCGAGACAGGGAATTCACCCCTCCACTTT
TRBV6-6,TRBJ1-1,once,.,CASSYGPGAEAFF,TGTGCCAGCAGTTACGGACCCGGGGCTGAAGCTTTCTTT
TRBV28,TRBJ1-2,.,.,CASIKPNRVNYGYTF,TGTGCCAGCATCAAACCGAACAGGGTAAACTATGGCTACACCTTC
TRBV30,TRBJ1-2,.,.,CAWSVYVGYTF,TGTGCCTGGAGTGTCTACGTTGGCTACACCTTC